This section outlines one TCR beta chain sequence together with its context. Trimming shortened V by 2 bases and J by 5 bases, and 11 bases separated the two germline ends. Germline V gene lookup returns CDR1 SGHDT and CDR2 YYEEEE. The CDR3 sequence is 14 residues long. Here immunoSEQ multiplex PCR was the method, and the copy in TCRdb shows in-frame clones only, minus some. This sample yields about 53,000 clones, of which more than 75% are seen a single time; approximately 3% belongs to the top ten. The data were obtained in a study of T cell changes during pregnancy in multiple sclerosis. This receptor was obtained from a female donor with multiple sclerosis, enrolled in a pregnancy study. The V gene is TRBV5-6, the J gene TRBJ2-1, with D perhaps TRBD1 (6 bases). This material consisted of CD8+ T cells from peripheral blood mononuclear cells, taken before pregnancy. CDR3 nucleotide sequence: TGTGCCAGCAGCTTCGGTCAGGGGAACAATGAGCAGTTCTTC. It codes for CASSFGQGNNEQFF.